This T cell receptor (beta chain) comes out of a study of blood T cell repertoires in COVID-19. Study at large: Italy, Spain and the United States were the sources of the convalescent and acute COVID-19 samples. Nucleic acid was either cDNA or gDNA, and it came from T cells, B-cell-depleted T cells, or PBMCs.

As originally analysed: Reference gene primer amplification gave nucleated cell count estimates. Sequencing used immunoSEQ multiplex PCR; TCRdb keeps in-frame clones, though not all of them. V, J and clone size reflect that table, while D and trimming were determined from the DNA. This sample has about 300,000 clones, with over 80% found just once. The count of this clone is one. V lost 1 base, J lost 1 base, and 10 bases lay in between. Germline CDR1 and CDR2: MGHRA and YSYEKL. The CDR3 has 15 amino acids. The sequence came from a woman in her thirties or forties who had recovered from COVID-19. The sequenced material came from peripheral blood. The chain combines TRBV4-1 with TRBJ1-1; no reliable D call. This CDR3 is CASSQVITRNTEAFF. CDR3 nucleotide sequence: TGCGCCAGCAGCCAAGTCATCACGAGGAACACTGAAGCTTTCTTT.